This T cell receptor beta chain was recovered during a study of cytomegalovirus exposure and HLA in healthy donors. About the study: A later analysis reported the same platform for the 90 to 150 validation repertoires and the 666 first-cohort repertoires. Study results and caveats: In the 95 to 150 validation repertoires, 85% to 95% of cluster scores exceeded 0, per a later analysis.

Trimming pared 3 bases from V and 8 bases from J, leaving 14 bases between. The CDR3 has 14 amino acids. The V gene's germline CDR1 is SGHAT and CDR2 FQNNGV. With regard to this clone: Its antigen remains unknown.

Here immunoSEQ multiplex PCR was the method, and the copy in TCRdb shows in-frame clones only, minus some. Among some 60,000 clones, around 96% were seen once, and the ten largest hold 0.85% to 1%. The sequenced material came from PBMCs. The J gene is TRBJ1-3, the V gene TRBV11-2; D ambiguous. The sequence was obtained from a man aged 18 to 35 in good health and CMV-seronegative. CDR3: CASSLTAGEDTIYF. Written as DNA, the CDR3 is TGTGCCAGCAGCTTGACTGCTGGCGAGGACACCATATATTTT.